The 25 T cell receptor beta chains below all came from one sample that was sequenced in a study of blood T cell repertoires in COVID-19. Assay used: immunoSEQ multiplex PCR; TCRdb lists only in-frame clones, some missing. Of tens of thousands of clones in the sample, 85% to 90% are singletons; the top ten hold approximately 4.8%. Sequencing was performed on peripheral blood. The receptors stem from an elderly man with acute or convalescent COVID-19.

The V and J genes are TRBV29-1 and TRBJ2-7, with D perhaps matching TRBD2 (5 bases). This CDR3 spans 13 amino acids. CDR1 SQVTM and CDR2 ANQGSEA come from the germline V gene. V was trimmed by 7 bases and J by 3 bases, leaving 16 bases between them. The CDR3 protein is CSADRGFGYEQYF. The CDR3 DNA reads as TGCAGCGCCGACCGGGGTTTTGGCTACGAGCAGTACTTC.

The CDR3 region is CASSPLGGGAGDTQYF. Written as DNA, the CDR3 is TGTGCCAGCAGCCCGCTTGGCGGGGGGGCCGGGGATACGCAGTATTTT. This rearrangement joins TRBV7-3 to TRBJ2-3; 9 bases align to TRBD2. V shed 5 bases, J shed 6 bases, and the junction held 12 bases outside the gene matches. The CDR3 covers 16 residues. Per germline, CDR1 SGHTA and CDR2 FQGTGA.

The V and J genes are TRBV7-8 and TRBJ2-3, with 7 bases fitting TRBD2. This CDR3 contains 16 residues. CDR1 and CDR2 from the germline V gene are SGHVS and FQNEAQ. Unmatched junction bases numbered 16, after V lost 7 bases and J lost 6 bases. CDR3 amino acids: CASTPAEAGRADTQYF. CDR3 nucleotides: TGTGCCAGCACACCAGCTGAGGCGGGGAGGGCCGATACGCAGTATTTT.

The J gene is TRBJ2-7, the V gene TRBV11-2; 7 bases line up with TRBD2. CDR1 and CDR2 (germline): SGHAT, FQNNGV. The CDR3 is made up of 16 amino acids. The V gene end was trimmed by 2 bases and the J gene end by 3 bases; junction bases not matched to a gene: 10. The CDR3 bases are TGTGCCAGCAGCTTACCTCTAGCGGTAGAAGGCTACGAGCAGTACTTC. Protein: CASSLPLAVEGYEQYF.

The chain couples TRBV7-9 to TRBJ1-2; 7 bases are shared with TRBD1. This CDR3 has 15 residues. V was pared by 1 base and J by 7 bases, with 9 bases of the junction left unmatched. The germline CDR1 and CDR2 sequences are SEHNR and FQNEAQ (reference sequence). The CDR3 loop is CASSLVIGGAGGYTF. Written as DNA, the CDR3 is TGTGCCAGCAGCTTAGTAATAGGGGGCGCAGGTGGCTACACCTTC.

This clone was seen a handful of times. The chain carries TRBV19 and TRBJ1-5; 10 bases map to TRBD1. In germline, CDR1 is LNHDA, CDR2 SQIVND (reference sequence). CDR3 length: 14 amino acids. The ends lost 5 bases at V and 2 bases at J; junction bases unmatched: 0. DNA for the CDR3: TGTGCCAGTAGTGGGACAGGGGGCAATCAGCCCCAGCATTTT. Protein product: CASSGTGGNQPQHF.

The chain employs TRBV27 and TRBJ2-6; possible D gene TRBD1, 6 bases. This CDR3 has 15 residues. Trimming took 7 bases from V and 3 from J, leaving 13 bases between them. Germline CDR1 and CDR2: MNHEY and SMNVEV (reference sequence). The CDR3 DNA reads TGTGCCAGCACCCCCCAGGGGAATGGGGCCAACGTCCTGACTTTC. Encoded protein: CASTPQGNGANVLTF.

The chain uses TRBV5-1 and TRBJ2-5, with D possibly TRBD1 on 5 matching bases. The CDR3 loop spans 14 amino acids. Germline V gene data show CDR1 as SGHRS and CDR2 as YFSETQ. Trimming shortened V by 5 bases and J by 2 bases, and 13 bases separated the two germline ends. The CDR3 protein is CASSTGHAQETQYF. DNA for the CDR3: TGCGCCAGCAGTACCGGACATGCGCAAGAGACCCAGTACTTC.

The chain uses TRBV7-3 and TRBJ2-1, with 9 bases matching TRBD2. Germline V gives CDR1 SGHTA, CDR2 FQGTGA. With V trimmed by 2 bases and J by 6 bases, 2 bases remained unmatched. CDR3 length: 14 amino acids. The chain's CDR3 is CASSLVRGGNEQFF. CDR3 bases: TGTGCCAGCAGCTTAGTGCGGGGGGGCAATGAGCAGTTCTTC.

The CDR3 spells CASGLVPTSTDTQYF. CDR3 in DNA: TGTGCTAGTGGTTTGGTACCCACTAGCACAGATACGCAGTATTTT. The chain combines TRBV12-5 with TRBJ2-3; no definite D call. The germline V and J ends were trimmed by 0 bases and 0 bases, with 7 bases remaining between them. The CDR3 spans 15 residues. The V gene's germline CDR1 is LGHNT and CDR2 FRNRAP. Full variable domain (missing parts from reference TRBV12-5 and TRBJ2-3): DARVTQTPRHKVTEMGQEVTMRCQPILGHNTVFWYRQTMMQGLELLAYFRNRAPLDDSGMPKDRFSAEMPDATLATLKIQPSEPRDSAVYFCASGLVPTSTDTQYFGPGTRLTVL.

This chain connects TRBV18 to TRBJ1-2, with a tentative D call TRBD1 (5 bases). The CDR3 totals 13 residues. CDR1 is KGHSH, CDR2 LQKENI, per germline. Trimming removed 2 bases from V and 6 bases from J, with 10 bases in between. As DNA, the CDR3 is TGTGCCAGCTCACCATTGACAGAGGATGGCTACACCTTC. Its protein product is CASSPLTEDGYTF.

This clone was recorded once. V is TRBV28 and J is TRBJ2-7; 8 bases line up with TRBD1. Germline CDR1 and CDR2: MDHEN and SYDVKM. The CDR3 is 14 amino acids. V dropped 2 bases and J dropped 7; count of bases not matched to a gene: 7. CDR3 sequence reads: CASSLIGTGYEQYF. CDR3 nucleotides: TGTGCCAGCAGTTTAATAGGGACAGGATATGAGCAGTACTTC. The full variable domain, rest sourced from reference TRBV28 and TRBJ2-7, is DVKVTQSSRYLVKRTGEKVFLECVQDMDHENMFWYRQDPGLGLRLIYFSYDVKMKEKGDIPEGYSVSREKKERFSLILESASTNQTSMYLCASSLIGTGYEQYFGPGTRLTVT.

The chain couples TRBV10-3 to TRBJ2-7; 10 bases match TRBD2. V shed 7 bases and J 7 bases; nucleotides not matched to a gene: 16. In germline, CDR1 is ENHRY, CDR2 SYGVKD. The CDR3 runs to 16 residues. This CDR3 is CAIKGGPLAGAQEQYF. The CDR3 bases are TGTGCCATCAAAGGGGGCCCGCTAGCGGGAGCCCAAGAGCAGTACTTC.

The chain recombines TRBV2 with TRBJ2-5; TRBD1 matches at 8 bases. The CDR3 totals 13 residues. The V gene's germline CDR1 is SNHLY and CDR2 FYNNEI. V lost 6 bases to trimming and J lost 5 bases; unmatched junction nucleotides: 5. CDR3 region: CASRQGAAETQYF. CDR3 coding DNA: TGTGCCAGCAGGCAGGGGGCTGCGGAGACCCAGTACTTC.

The rearrangement links TRBV6-1 to TRBJ1-2; D may be TRBD1 (6 bases). This CDR3 has 14 residues. Germline assignment: CDR1 MNHNS and CDR2 SASEGT. Trimming cost V 0 bases and J 4 bases, with 9 bases left between them. The CDR3 bases are TGTGCCAGCAGTGAAGCAACAGGGTTCTATGGCTACACCTTC. Translating gives CASSEATGFYGYTF.

A single count supports this clone. The chain employs TRBV5-1 and TRBJ2-7, with no clear D. This CDR3 has 15 residues. Germline V lookup: CDR1 SGHRS, CDR2 YFSETQ. V gave up 0 bases and J gave up 5 bases, with 15 bases separating them. CDR3 DNA sequence: TGCGCCAGCAGCTTGGGCGCAGGCCAAGTGGACGAGCAGTACTTC. It translates to CASSLGAGQVDEQYF.

The V call is TRBV18, the J call TRBJ2-7; 10 positions match TRBD1. Trimming took 3 bases from V and 3 from J; bases not matched to a gene: 11. CDR1 is KGHSH, CDR2 LQKENI, per germline. CDR3 length: 17 amino acids. The CDR3 bases are TGTGCCAGCTCACCGAGCATAACGGGACAGGGGATCTACGAGCAGTACTTC. This translates into CASSPSITGQGIYEQYF. Filled out from reference TRBV18 and TRBJ2-7, the complete variable domain reads NAGVMQNPRHLVRRRGQEARLRCSPMKGHSHVYWYRQLPEEGLKFMVYLQKENIIDESGMPKERFSAEFPKEGPSILRIQQVVRGDSAAYFCASSPSITGQGIYEQYFGPGTRLTVT.

The rearrangement joins TRBV28 to TRBJ1-2; no clear D gene. The CDR3 is 11 residues long. Trimming took 5 bases from V and 14 from J, leaving 15 bases between them. Looked up from germline, CDR1 is MDHEN and CDR2 is SYDVKM. CDR3 sequence reads: CASSLGSRGTF. DNA for the CDR3: TGTGCCAGCAGTCTAGGCTCTCGGGGAACCTTC.

This clone was seen only once. CDR3 protein: CATASKTGSSYEQYF. For the CDR3, the DNA is TGTGCCACCGCCTCTAAGACAGGGAGCTCCTACGAGCAGTACTTC. The gene calls are TRBV3-1 (or the pseudogene TRBV3-2) and TRBJ2-7, with TRBD1 matching over 7 bases. Trimming cost V 10 bases and J 0 bases; bases outside gene matches: 12. Germline CDR1 LGHDT, CDR2 YNNKEL (reference sequence). The CDR3 covers 15 residues.

The chain carries TRBV11-2 and TRBJ2-1, with D possibly matching TRBD2 (5 bases). The CDR3 is made up of 15 amino acids. Trimming removed 1 base at V and 7 bases at J, with 14 bases between. CDR1 and CDR2 (germline): SGHAT, FQNNGV. CDR3 nucleotide sequence: TGTGCCAGCAGCTTAGCGGGAACAGACTTAAATGAGCAGTTCTTC. Amino acid sequence: CASSLAGTDLNEQFF.

V and J are TRBV4-2 and TRBJ1-2; 8 bases are a match to TRBD1. The CDR3 sequence is 14 residues long. Per germline, CDR1 LGHNA and CDR2 YNFKEQ. After removal of 0 bases from V and 5 bases from J, the junction contained 2 bases not matched to a gene. The CDR3 sequence: CASSQEDRAYGYTF. The CDR3 DNA sequence: TGTGCCAGCAGCCAAGAGGACAGGGCGTATGGCTACACCTTC.

The chain has TRBV5-1 and TRBJ2-5; D remains ambiguous. The CDR3 runs 14 residues. Germline V CDR1 and CDR2: SGHRS, YFSETQ. The V gene lost 5 bases and the J gene lost 0 bases, with 11 bases spanning the gap. The CDR3 nucleotides are TGCGCCAGCAGTTCGGGTCGAGACCAAGAGACCCAGTACTTC. This codes for CASSSGRDQETQYF.

This clone was recorded only once. Here the CDR3 reads CASSFDSGGFNEQFF. As DNA, the CDR3 is TGTGCCAGCAGCTTTGACAGCGGGGGGTTCAATGAGCAGTTCTTC. The chain recombines TRBV5-4 with TRBJ2-1, with TRBD2 matching over 9 bases. CDR1 is SGHNT, CDR2 YYREEE, per germline (reference sequence). V was clipped by 2 bases and J by 6 bases; unmatched bases: 6. The CDR3 is made up of 15 amino acids.

The genes are TRBV28 and TRBJ1-4; 7 bases are shared with TRBD1. V trimming: 6 bases; J trimming: 7 bases; junction bases outside the gene matches: 8. The germline V gene encodes CDR1 MDHEN and CDR2 SYDVKM. The CDR3 is made up of 14 amino acids. Here the CDR3 reads CASSPSGGSEKLFF. The CDR3 nucleotides read TGTGCCAGCAGCCCTTCAGGGGGTAGTGAAAAACTGTTTTTT.

The chain links TRBV6-2 or TRBV6-3 to TRBJ2-7, with D possibly being TRBD2 (6 bases). Trimming removed 5 bases from V and 7 bases from J, with 24 bases in between. This CDR3 region has 16 residues. Germline values: CDR1 MNHEY, CDR2 SVGEGT. In DNA form, the CDR3 reads TGTGCCAGCAGTCATACGGGGCAGAGAGACGCGGGGGAGCAGTACTTC. It translates to CASSHTGQRDAGEQYF.